A selection of T cell receptor beta chains follows, all from one sample in a study of T cells after yellow fever vaccination. TCRdb re-derived calls from the 5' RACE reads in MiXCR, one entry per CDR3 protein. The data show a few hundred thousand distinct CDR3 sequences, 3% to 4.5% seen once. This specimen consisted of PBMCs, obtained on the day of the yellow fever booster vaccination. The receptor source for this set is a man younger than 35 who received the YFV17D yellow fever vaccine. Each CDR3 is given with its conserved first and last residue. The D gene is left open where the match is weak. Size is omitted from some rows. Given values are once, few, many or a class for expanded clones.

>TRBD2|-|TRBJ2-2|TRBV19
CASSIAGGNTGELFF
TGTGCCAGTAGTATCGCGGGGGGTAACACCGGGGAGCTGTTTTTT
>-|-|TRBJ2-6|TRBV28
CASSTVGGGLSTGANVLTF
TGTGCCAGCAGCACCGTGGGAGGGGGTCTTTCAACTGGGGCCAACGTCCTGACTTTC
>TRBD2|many|TRBJ2-5|TRBV10-3
CATSREGETQYF
TGTGCCACCTCCCGGGAGGGTGAGACCCAGTACTTC
>-|many|TRBJ2-1|TRBV6-2/TRBV6-3
CASSYGTPNGYNEQFF
TGTGCCAGCAGTTACGGAACCCCTAACGGCTACAATGAGCAGTTCTTC
>-|-|TRBJ1-6|TRBV6-6
CASSYSTDKNSPLHF
TGTGCCAGCAGTTACTCGACCGATAAAAATTCACCCCTCCACTTT
>-|-|TRBJ1-3|TRBV5-1
CASSLAAWGDSGNTIYF
TGCGCCAGCAGCTTGGCGGCTTGGGGAGACTCTGGAAACACCATATATTTT
>-|many|TRBJ2-1|TRBV28
CASSSGVSSYNEQFF
TGTGCCAGCAGTTCTGGGGTGAGCTCCTACAATGAGCAGTTCTTC
>TRBD2|many|TRBJ2-1|TRBV7-3
CASSFSGGAGNEQFF
TGTGCCAGCAGCTTTAGCGGGGGGGCGGGCAATGAGCAGTTCTTC
>TRBD1|-|TRBJ2-1|TRBV10-3
CAISRTGDEQFF
TGTGCCATCAGTAGGACAGGGGATGAGCAGTTCTTC
>TRBD1|few|TRBJ2-1|TRBV20-1
CSASIGTVNEQFF
TGCAGTGCTAGTATCGGGACAGTGAATGAGCAGTTCTTC
>TRBD2|many|TRBJ2-3|TRBV7-7
CASSGGGAGDTQYF
TGTGCCAGCAGCGGCGGGGGGGCAGGAGATACGCAGTATTTT
>TRBD2|-|TRBJ2-3|TRBV27
CASSLGTSGGTSTDTQYF
TGTGCCAGCAGCCTCGGGACTAGCGGGGGGACTAGCACAGATACGCAGTATTTT
>-|many|TRBJ1-1|TRBV29-1
CSAQHRADTEAFF
TGCAGCGCCCAACACAGGGCGGACACTGAAGCTTTCTTT
>-|many|TRBJ1-2|TRBV29-1
CSAPAGGTYGYTF
TGCAGCGCGCCCGCTGGGGGGACCTATGGCTACACCTTC
>TRBD1|-|TRBJ2-2|TRBV5-4
CASSLQKQGTGELFF
TGTGCCAGCAGCCTTCAGAAACAGGGGACCGGGGAGCTGTTTTTT
>-|many|TRBJ1-1|TRBV7-9
CASSYLGPFKGTEAFF
TGTGCCAGCAGCTACCTGGGGCCTTTTAAGGGCACTGAAGCTTTCTTT
>-|-|TRBJ2-2|TRBV5-5
CASSPPLERNTGELFF
TGTGCCAGCAGCCCCCCCCTTGAACGGAACACCGGGGAGCTGTTTTTT
>TRBD2|many|TRBJ2-5|TRBV5-4
CASSSDPGGETQYF
TGTGCCAGCAGCTCCGACCCGGGAGGAGAGACCCAGTACTTC
>-|many|TRBJ1-2|TRBV11-2
CASSPDVDYGYTF
TGTGCCAGCAGCCCGGACGTGGACTATGGCTACACCTTC
>TRBD1|few|TRBJ2-3|TRBV4-2
CASSQGQGLTDTQYF
TGTGCCAGCAGCCAAGGACAGGGTCTCACAGATACGCAGTATTTT
>-|many|TRBJ2-6|TRBV21-1
CASSKDPGAGGANVLTF
TGTGCCAGCAGCAAAGACCCGGGGGCAGGGGGGGCCAACGTCCTGACTTTC
>-|-|TRBJ1-5|TRBV28
CASSLIQGGNQPQHF
TGTGCCAGCAGTTTAATACAGGGAGGCAATCAGCCCCAGCATTTT
>-|-|TRBJ1-5|TRBV12-3/TRBV12-4
CASSPAGRDQPQHF
TGTGCCAGCAGTCCCGCAGGGAGAGATCAGCCCCAGCATTTT
>TRBD1|many|TRBJ1-2|TRBV7-2
CASSSQGGRGYTF
TGTGCCAGCAGCTCCCAGGGGGGACGAGGCTACACCTTC
>-|few|TRBJ1-1|TRBV10-3
CAITGSGSTEAFF
TGTGCCATCACGGGATCGGGTAGCACTGAAGCTTTCTTT
>-|many|TRBJ1-5|TRBV6-2/TRBV6-3
CASRPPNQPQHF
TGTGCCAGCAGGCCTCCGAATCAGCCCCAGCATTTT
>-|few|TRBJ2-7|TRBV5-8
CASSFTGPYEQYF
TGTGCCAGCAGCTTTACAGGGCCCTACGAGCAGTACTTC
>TRBD1|many|TRBJ1-1|TRBV7-8
CASSLAATGGSEAFF
TGTGCCAGCAGCTTAGCCGCAACAGGGGGCAGTGAAGCTTTCTTT